This TCR beta chain was documented in a study of breast tumors, draining lymph nodes, adjacent tissues. Findings of the study overall: Luminal-like breast cancer showed significantly higher tumor–nontumor repertoire similarity than basal-like. Data only fit, rather than demonstrated, lymph node origin of most tumor T cells.

With respect to this clonotype: Its antigen is as yet unknown.

Axillary draining lymph nodes of breast cancer patients supplied the node samples. Trimming stripped 10 bases from V and 4 bases from J, with 20 bases between. Germline V gives CDR1 ENHRY, CDR2 SYGVKD. The CDR3 totals 15 residues. TCRdb reanalysed the multiplex PCR reads using MiXCR and keeps one entry per CDR3 protein. The repertoire holds about 110,000 distinct CDR3 sequences, with more than 25% as singletons. The TCR originated in a female donor with breast cancer. Some clones in this sample may be carry-over from other donors' samples. V and J are TRBV10-3 and TRBJ1-3; D perhaps matches TRBD1 (6 bases). Sequencing was done on a sample of axillary lymph node tissue. The CDR3 is CATGDVYGTGNTIYF. The CDR3 bases are TGTGCCACAGGGGACGTCTACGGAACCGGAAACACCATATATTTT.